Listed below are T cell receptor beta chains from one sample, sequenced in a study of OX40 agonist ivuxolimab in advanced cancers. Using immunoSEQ multiplex PCR, the repertoire was profiled, and TCRdb retains in-frame clones only, with some absent. The sample contains roughly 26,000 clones, over 60% of which appear only once. Specimen: CD4+ or CD8+ T cells sorted from blood, collected in a trial of the OX40 agonist ivuxolimab. The source is an adult with an advanced solid tumor such as melanoma, head and neck, liver or kidney cancer. Each CDR3 is given with its conserved first and last residue. A D gene is named only where the DNA matches it firmly. Clone size, where shown, is once, few, many, or a class for clones that have expanded.

TRBJ2-3 - TRBV5-1 - TGCGCCAGCAGCGAGCCGGCCGATACGCAGTATTTT CASSEPADTQYF
TRBJ2-7 once TRBV5-4 - TGTGCCAGCAGCCTTAGCTCCTACGAGCAGTACTTC CASSLSSYEQYF
TRBJ2-7 once TRBV6-1 - TGTGCCAGCAGTTCCGACTACGAGCAGTACTTC CASSSDYEQYF
TRBJ1-4 - TRBV2 - TGTGCCAGCAGTGAAGGTACAGGCGCAACTAATGAAAAACTGTTTTTT CASSEGTGATNEKLFF
TRBJ2-1 once TRBV11-2 TRBD1 TGTGCCAGCAGGGGACAGGGGATGGTCGGGAAGCAGTTCTTC CASRGQGMVGKQFF
TRBJ2-5 - TRBV6-5 TRBD2 TGTGCCAGCAGCTACCGGGGGGAGCCCCAGTACTTC CASSYRGEPQYF
TRBJ1-2 - TRBV29-1 TRBD1 TGCAGCGTTGAACTAGGACAGGGCTCCGTCTATGGCTACACCTTC CSVELGQGSVYGYTF
TRBJ2-7 - TRBV28 - TGTGCCAGCAGTCCCCCCCGAAGGGGGGACGAGCAGTACTTC CASSPPRRGDEQYF
TRBJ1-3 - TRBV28 - TGTGCCAGCAGCCAAGGAAGGGGGAATGGAAACACCATATATTTT CASSQGRGNGNTIYF
TRBJ2-7 - TRBV15 TRBD1 TGTGCCACCAGCAGAGAGGGACCGGGACAGGGGTACTACGAGCAGTACTTC CATSREGPGQGYYEQYF
TRBJ2-7 - TRBV29-1 TRBD1 TGCAGCGCTGTGGGCTTACAGGGGGCTTTCTCCTACGAGCAGTACTTC CSAVGLQGAFSYEQYF
TRBJ1-2 - TRBV6-6 - TGTGCCAGCAGTCCCACTTCCGAGTACTATGGCTACACCTTC CASSPTSEYYGYTF
TRBJ2-1 - TRBV10-3 TRBD1 TGTGCCATCAGAGGACAGGGCAATGAGCAGTTCTTC CAIRGQGNEQFF
TRBJ1-1 - TRBV25-1 - TGTGCCAGCAGTGAAAGGGGCACTGAAGCTTTCTTT CASSERGTEAFF
TRBJ1-1 - TRBV4-1 - TGCGCCAGCAGCCGACCCCTGGACGGAAACACTGAAGCTTTCTTT CASSRPLDGNTEAFF
TRBJ2-1 once TRBV2 - TGTGCCAGCAGTGAACAGGGAGTTGAGCAGTTCTTC CASSEQGVEQFF
TRBJ1-2 - TRBV5-1 - TGCGCCAGCAGCTTGGCTGGGAGGGAGGGCTACACCTTC CASSLAGREGYTF
TRBJ1-2 - TRBV6-5 - TGTGCCAGCAGTTACTCCTCCGCCAGCGCTCCCTTC CASSYSSASAPF
TRBJ2-4 once TRBV5-4 - TGTGCCAGCAGCTTACGGGGAACCCAAAACATTCAGTACTTC CASSLRGTQNIQYF